This T cell receptor beta chain stems from a study of T cells in pancreatic ductal adenocarcinoma (dated by TCRdb to about 2017). With respect to the entire study: To learn about the adaptive T-cell response arising naturally, investigators profiled where tumor-infiltrating CD8+ T cells, together with suppressive cells, were located within resected pancreatic ductal adenocarcinoma, how abundant they were, and what qualities they showed.

The investigation overall reported the following: There was no significant difference in T-cell clonality between tumor and blood, where mean clonality was about 0.112 for tumors and 0.072 for blood. Since most people with pancreatic cancer show up with disease that cannot be operated on, the resected cohort was biased toward the minority who had early-stage disease. More total productive templates and 6.5 to 9.5-fold more unique clonotypes were found in blood samples than in tumor samples. Tumor versus blood clonality comparisons may be biased because tumors are enriched in CD45RO+ effector rather than naive T cells, biasing toward lower diversity.

This clone was picked up a small number of times. There is no known antigen for this receptor. Qualities for individual bases were not recorded, and no much larger clone is one base off. Pancreatic ductal adenocarcinoma patients who had undergone surgery without neoadjuvant therapy were selected. Peripheral blood was collected in heparin tubes, and PBMCs were then isolated from the blood with a histopaque density gradient and cryopreserved in about 9.7% DMSO. Using the DNeasy Blood and Tissue Kit along with Proteinase K and RNase treatment, genomic DNA was extracted from about seven PBMC specimens and fewer than 10 flash-frozen tumor specimens. The germline V gene encodes CDR1 LNHDA and CDR2 SQIVND (reference sequence). Including cysteine and phenylalanine, the CDR3 has 13 amino acids. The CDR3 DNA has 39 bases and is translated from base 1. Relative to germline, V is 3 bases shorter and J is 3 bases shorter, with 7 bases between their ends.

The immunoSEQ hsTCRB kit was used to amplify TCR beta CDR3 regions from genomic DNA. An Illumina HiSeq system was used for high-throughput TRB CDR3 sequencing. As for the original processing: The immunoSEQ software was used to analyze sequencing reads, and nonproductive sequences containing premature stops or frame-shifts were excluded. To calculate repertoire clonality, Shannon entropy was normalized by log2 of the number of unique productive sequences, and that value was subtracted from one. The immuneACCESS repertoire file appears here via TCRdb, limited to in-frame rearrangements. These files lack a portion of the clones; in checked studies, under half of the deficit traces to unresolved V genes, and the cause of the others is not known. Clone size and V and J calls were adopted from that table, with D and trimming inferred from the DNA. For this sample the table gives about 29,000 clones, of which 90% to 95% were detected only once. The ten largest clones represent less than 2.5% of the sample.

The rearranged chain carries TRBV19 and TRBJ2-3, with the identity of the D gene unclear. Sequencing was carried out using PBMCs. The sequence derives from a human donor with pancreatic ductal adenocarcinoma. In nucleotides, the sequence is TGTGCCAGTAGTATTGTTTGGACAGATACGCAGTATTTT. This codes for CASSIVWTDTQYF.